The next 31 T cell receptor beta chains were all read from a single sample in a study of a mutant IDH1 vaccine in newly diagnosed glioma. Profiling relied on immunoSEQ multiplex PCR, and the TCRdb table lists in-frame clones only, not all of them. The sample records roughly 40,000 clones, about nine tenths being singletons. Their antigen targets remain unknown. Time point reported: week 5, during vaccination. The vaccine gave 300 ug of a 20-mer mutant IDH1 peptide subcutaneously per dose. Sequenced material: PBMCs, taken from a glioma patient whose treatment included an IDH1 peptide vaccine. These receptors came from a man between 45 and 60 years old with glioma.

The V call is TRBV2, the J call TRBJ2-3; no clear D gene. Trimming cost V 8 bases and J 6 bases, with 9 bases left between them. The CDR3 sequence is 11 residues long. From germline, CDR1 is SNHLY and CDR2 FYNNEI. CDR3 bases: TGTGCCAGCCGCTATTCGGATACGCAGTATTTT. Translated: CASRYSDTQYF.

The chain's CDR3 is CANRGTDSEAFF. In nucleotides, the CDR3 is TGTGCCAATCGCGGCACCGACAGTGAAGCTTTCTTT. The rearrangement links TRBV10-3 to TRBJ1-1; tentatively, D is TRBD1 (5 bases). The CDR3 totals 12 residues. V lost 10 bases to trimming and J lost 7 bases, with 16 bases between them. CDR1 is ENHRY, CDR2 SYGVKD, per germline.

The chain couples TRBV7-2 to TRBJ2-5; D remains unclear. Trimming took off 1 base at V and 5 bases at J, with 8 bases between the two ends. Looked up from germline, CDR1 is SGHTA and CDR2 is FQGNSA. There are 13 residues in the CDR3. Here the CDR3 reads CASSLGARETQYF. Written as DNA, the CDR3 is TGTGCCAGCAGCTTAGGGGCCCGGGAGACCCAGTACTTC.

The rearrangement joins TRBV19 to TRBJ1-3, with 7 nucleotides matching TRBD1. Unmatched junction bases numbered 4, after V lost 8 bases and J lost 0 bases. CDR1 is LNHDA and CDR2 is SQIVND in the germline V gene (reference sequence). The length of the CDR3 is 14 residues. CDR3 loop: CASAGQSSGNTIYF. The CDR3 coding sequence is TGTGCCAGTGCGGGACAGTCCTCTGGAAACACCATATATTTT.

The chain couples TRBV6-5 to TRBJ1-6, with D possibly matching TRBD1 (6 bases). The CDR3 has 15 amino acids. Germline lookup yields CDR1 MNHEY and CDR2 SVGAGI. V lost 8 bases and J 3 bases, leaving 14 bases between the germline ends. CDR3 sequence reads: CASGTSRSYNSPLHF. The CDR3, as DNA: TGTGCCAGCGGGACATCGAGGAGCTATAATTCACCCCTCCACTTT.

This chain links TRBV28 with TRBJ2-5; a weak D match, TRBD1 (6 bases). Trimming removed 1 base at V and 3 bases at J, with 6 bases between. CDR3 length: 13 residues. Germline V CDR1 and CDR2: MDHEN, SYDVKM. CDR3 sequence reads: CASSLYREETQYF. CDR3 nucleotides: TGTGCCAGCAGTTTATACAGGGAAGAGACCCAGTACTTC.

The rearrangement joins TRBV4-2 to TRBJ2-7, with D maybe TRBD2 (6 bases). Trimming stripped 0 bases from V and 0 bases from J, with 9 bases between. The germline CDR1 and CDR2 sequences are LGHNA and YNFKEQ. This CDR3 comprises 15 residues. CDR3 residues: CASSQDPGSSYEQYF. The DNA for the CDR3 is TGTGCCAGCAGCCAAGACCCCGGGAGCTCCTACGAGCAGTACTTC.

Notes on this clone: A read error may account for a junction end that differs from germline. The chain joins TRBV7-7 to TRBJ2-5; the D gene is possibly TRBD2 (6 bases). CDR1 is SSHAT and CDR2 is FNYEAQ in the germline V gene (reference sequence). The CDR3 totals 15 residues. The CDR3, as DNA: TGTGCTAGCAGCTTGGAGCCCAGACCGTGGGGGGCCCAGTACTTC. Translation gives CASSLEPRPWGAQYF.

This sequence joins TRBV4-2 and TRBJ1-5, with TRBD1 as a possible D gene (5 bases). This CDR3 is built from 15 residues. Per the germline V gene, CDR1 is LGHNA and CDR2 is YNFKEQ. Trimming stripped 0 bases from V and 7 bases from J, with 13 bases between. The CDR3 loop is CASSQDPQGGQPQHF. The CDR3, as DNA: TGTGCCAGCAGCCAAGACCCCCAGGGCGGGCAGCCCCAGCATTTT.

The chain combines TRBV28 with TRBJ2-6; TRBD1 or TRBD2 may be the D gene (5 bases each). Per germline, CDR1 MDHEN and CDR2 SYDVKM. The CDR3 is 15 amino acids. Between the trimmed V and J ends, which lost 3 bases and 2 bases, there was a span of 8 bases. CDR3 sequence: CASSFEGTGANVLTF. The CDR3, as DNA: TGTGCCAGCAGTTTCGAGGGGACTGGGGCCAACGTCCTGACTTTC.

The chain joins TRBV30 to TRBJ2-7, with a possible D match to TRBD1 (5 bases). V was shortened by 0 bases and J by 6 bases, with 9 bases between the two germline ends. Germline loops: CDR1 GTSNPN, CDR2 SVGIG (reference sequence). The CDR3 extends over 12 amino acids. CDR3 DNA sequence: TGTGCCTGGAGTGTCAGGGTTCCCGAGCAGTACTTC. Translated, it gives CAWSVRVPEQYF.

The chain carries TRBV27 and TRBJ2-1; TRBD2 aligns across 10 bases. Germline CDR1 reads MNHEY; CDR2 reads SMNVEV (reference sequence). J lost 2 bases, V lost 0 bases, and 7 bases had no gene match. CDR3 size: 18 residues. CDR3 in amino acids: CASSLSPISGRAYNEQFF. DNA for the CDR3: TGTGCCAGCAGTTTATCCCCCATCAGCGGGAGGGCCTACAATGAGCAGTTCTTC.

V gene TRBV2 combines with J gene TRBJ1-2; D remains ambiguous. The CDR3 spans 15 residues. Germline loops: CDR1 SNHLY, CDR2 FYNNEI. V lost 0 bases and J lost 1, with 9 bases in between. The CDR3 sequence is CASSEARGINYGYTF. As DNA, the CDR3 is TGTGCCAGCAGTGAAGCGCGTGGCATTAACTATGGCTACACCTTC. Drawing the rest from reference TRBV2 and TRBJ1-2, the complete variable domain is EPEVTQTPSHQVTQMGQEVILRCVPISNHLYFYWYRQILGQKVEFLVSFYNNEISEKSEIFDDQFSVERPDGSNFTLKIRSTKLEDSAMYFCASSEARGINYGYTFGSGTRLTVV.

The V and J genes are TRBV5-6 and TRBJ1-1; D is uncertain. V shed 4 bases and J shed 7 bases, with 14 bases lying between them. There are 13 residues in the CDR3. Germline lookup yields CDR1 SGHDT and CDR2 YYEEEE. The CDR3 nucleotides are TGTGCCAGCAGCCCCCCCGTAGGGAATGAAGCTTTCTTT. Residues: CASSPPVGNEAFF.

This clone was found once. This chain connects TRBV4-3 to TRBJ1-1, with D hard to call. The CDR3 covers 11 residues. Trimming pared 5 bases from V and 11 bases from J, leaving 12 bases between. Germline V lookup: CDR1 LGHNA, CDR2 YSLEER. CDR3 protein: CASSAGVLAFF. CDR3 nucleotides: TGCGCCAGCAGCGCAGGAGTGCTGGCTTTCTTT.

The count of this clone is one. V is TRBV7-8 and J is TRBJ1-6, with TRBD1 matching over 10 bases. J lost 7 bases, V lost 1 base, and 4 bases had no gene match. The CDR3 consists of 16 residues. The germline V gene has CDR1 SGHVS and CDR2 FQNEAQ. CDR3 bases: TGTGCCAGCAGCTTAGAATCGGGACAGGGGAATTCACCCCTCCACTTT. It translates to CASSLESGQGNSPLHF.

The chain links TRBV7-9 to TRBJ1-6, with 8 bases fitting TRBD1. The CDR3 totals 14 residues. V gave up 5 bases and J gave up 8 bases; unmatched junction bases: 5. CDR1 SEHNR and CDR2 FQNEAQ come from the germline V gene (reference sequence). CDR3 region: CASSPDRVDSPLHF. As DNA, the CDR3 is TGTGCCAGCAGCCCGGACAGGGTTGATTCACCCCTCCACTTT.

The count of this clone is one. This chain uses TRBV5-1 with TRBJ1-5; possibly TRBD1 for D (5 bases). This CDR3 contains 14 residues. CDR1 and CDR2 (germline): SGHRS, YFSETQ. The ends were cut back, 0 bases at V and 3 bases at J, with 7 bases in the middle. DNA of the CDR3: TGCGCCAGCAGCTTGGCAGGGATCAATCAGCCCCAGCATTTT. This sequence encodes CASSLAGINQPQHF.

The V call is TRBV5-1, the J call TRBJ1-2; D not resolved. This CDR3 contains 14 residues. Trimming pared 4 bases from V and 1 base from J, leaving 11 bases between. Germline CDR1 is SGHRS and CDR2 is YFSETQ. CDR3 DNA: TGCGCCAGCAGCCGGTGGTCAGATAACTATGGCTACACCTTC. Its translation is CASSRWSDNYGYTF.

The chain recombines TRBV11-2 with TRBJ1-2, with D possibly matching TRBD1 (6 bases). With 5 bases removed from V and 8 bases from J, the gap between germline ends came to 27 bases. The CDR3 covers 17 residues. CDR1 SGHAT and CDR2 FQNNGV come from the germline V gene. The CDR3 nucleotides are TGTGCCAGCAGCCGCCGATCGACGAACAGGGCTTCGAGGGGCTACACCTTC. Its translation is CASSRRSTNRASRGYTF.

The chain couples TRBV15 to TRBJ1-2, with unresolved D. Germline V CDR1 and CDR2: LNHNV, YYDKDF (reference sequence). The CDR3 sequence is 10 residues long. Trimming pared 7 bases from V and 2 bases from J, leaving 2 bases between. This chain's CDR3 is CATTNYGYTF. The CDR3 region has the DNA TGTGCCACCACCAACTATGGCTACACCTTC.

V gene TRBV7-8 combines with J gene TRBJ2-4; D is ambiguous. The V end was cut by 5 bases, the J end by 15 bases, with 20 bases between. Germline V gene sequence: CDR1 SGHVS, CDR2 FQNEAQ. The CDR3 is 13 residues long. CDR3 in amino acids: CASSPTPTNTLYF. The CDR3 coding sequence is TGTGCCAGCAGCCCTACACCAACCAATACGTTGTACTTC.

This clone was counted a single time. This chain connects TRBV6-1 to TRBJ2-7; TRBD2 matches 7 bases. The CDR3 has 14 residues. The germline V gene encodes CDR1 MNHNS and CDR2 SASEGT. V was pared by 3 bases and J by 2 bases, with 4 bases of the junction left unmatched. The CDR3 region has the DNA TGTGCCAGCAGTGAGGGAGGGGACGCCTACGAGCAGTACTTC. Translated, it gives CASSEGGDAYEQYF.

This sequence joins TRBV5-6 and TRBJ2-7; D might be TRBD1 or TRBD2, each matching 5 bases. The germline V gene encodes CDR1 SGHDT and CDR2 YYEEEE. The CDR3 extends over 12 amino acids. Trimming cost V 1 base and J 6 bases, with 8 bases left between them. Here the CDR3 reads CASSLTRGEQYF. CDR3 nucleotide sequence: TGTGCCAGCAGCTTGACTAGGGGCGAGCAGTACTTC.

This clone was counted a few times. The chain joins TRBV6-1 to TRBJ2-7; 12 bases map to TRBD2. V lost 7 bases and J lost 3; bases outside the gene matches: 1. Germline CDR1 MNHNS, CDR2 SASEGT. The CDR3 extends over 13 amino acids. The CDR3 nucleotides are TGTGCCAGCAAGACTAGCGGGAGCTACGAGCAGTACTTC. Amino acids: CASKTSGSYEQYF.

The CDR3 protein is CASRGLIYPYEQYF. CDR3 nucleotides: TGTGCCAGCAGGGGACTCATATACCCTTACGAGCAGTACTTC. This rearrangement joins TRBV6-5 to TRBJ2-7; weak D call: TRBD2 (6 bases). Germline V gene data show CDR1 as MNHEY and CDR2 as SVGAGI. The CDR3 has 14 amino acids. V gave up 6 bases and J gave up 4 bases, with 16 bases separating them.

CDR3 sequence reads: CASSHSLAGGRDTQYF. CDR3 DNA sequence: TGCGCCAGCAGCCACTCACTAGCGGGGGGCCGAGATACGCAGTATTTT. V is TRBV4-1 and J is TRBJ2-3, with 12 bases fitting TRBD2. CDR3 length: 16 residues. The V segment lost 3 bases and the J segment 5 bases; nucleotides outside the gene matches: 6. From germline, CDR1 is MGHRA and CDR2 YSYEKL.

This sequence joins TRBV6-6 and TRBJ2-5; D is possibly TRBD1 (6 bases). The DNA end is more similar to TRBJ2-7, so the J call may be wrong. This CDR3 contains 14 residues. Germline values: CDR1 MNHNY, CDR2 SVGAGI (reference sequence). This CDR3 is CASSTNQGSHEQYF. The CDR3 DNA reads as TGTGCCAGCAGCACGAATCAGGGGAGCCACGAGCAGTACTTC.

V is TRBV7-9 and J is TRBJ2-5; D is unclear. Germline V gene lookup returns CDR1 SEHNR and CDR2 FQNEAQ (reference sequence). This CDR3 comprises 12 residues. V lost 5 bases and J 5 bases, leaving 9 bases between the germline ends. In nucleotides, the CDR3 is TGTGCCAGCAGCAAACCGCGGGAGACCCAGTACTTC. It is translated as CASSKPRETQYF.

The rearrangement links TRBV9 to TRBJ2-7; D possibly uses TRBD1 or TRBD2 (5 bases each). Germline CDR1 SGDLS, CDR2 YYNGEE. The V and J ends lost 5 bases and 6 bases respectively, with 12 bases between them. The CDR3 length is 12 residues. CDR3 in DNA: TGTGCCAGCAGTCCCGGGGACGGCGAGCAGTACTTC. Protein: CASSPGDGEQYF. Drawing the rest from reference TRBV9 and TRBJ2-7, the complete variable domain is DSGVTQTPKHLITATGQRVTLRCSPRSGDLSVYWYQQSLDQGLQFLIQYYNGEERAKGNILERFSAQQFPDLHSELNLSSLELGDSALYFCASSPGDGEQYFGPGTRLTVT.

This chain joins TRBV6-5 and TRBJ2-7; 8 bases are shared with TRBD1. Per the germline V gene, CDR1 is MNHEY and CDR2 is SVGAGI. Trimming at V came to 10 bases and at J to 0 bases, leaving 8 bases not matched to a gene. This CDR3 spans 14 amino acids. The DNA of the CDR3 is TGTGCCATTCAGGGGGCTACAGACTCCTACGAGCAGTACTTC. Amino acid sequence: CAIQGATDSYEQYF.